Below, 14 T cell receptor beta chains from the same sample are listed, as sequenced in a study of T cell responses to AZD1222 COVID-19 vaccine. Measured with immunoSEQ multiplex PCR; TCRdb has only the in-frame clones, and not every one. The sample records around 270,000 clones, about 94% being singletons. Sample: peripheral blood, taken 28 days after the second AZD1222 dose. These receptors all come from an adult who received the AZD1222 COVID-19 vaccine.

The rearrangement joins TRBV10-3 to TRBJ1-1; TRBD1 matches at 9 bases. The CDR3 has 15 amino acids. Germline V gene lookup returns CDR1 ENHRY and CDR2 SYGVKD. The junction had 3 bases not matched to a gene; V was cut back by 4 bases and J by 0 bases. CDR3 DNA sequence: TGTGCCATCAGTGTTGGGACAGGGATGAACACTGAAGCTTTCTTT. This encodes CAISVGTGMNTEAFF.

Note on this clone: The same CDR3 can be traced to other DNA sequences in this sample. The chain uses TRBV10-2 and TRBJ1-5; 11 positions match TRBD1. This CDR3 has 13 residues. CDR1 is WSHSY, CDR2 SAAADI, per germline. V shed 9 bases, J shed 6 bases, and the junction held 4 bases outside the gene matches. The CDR3 spells CASGQGAGQPQHF. The CDR3 DNA follows: TGCGCCAGTGGACAGGGGGCAGGTCAGCCCCAGCATTTT.

This sequence joins TRBV3-1 (or the pseudogene TRBV3-2) and TRBJ1-3; no definite D call. The V gene's germline CDR1 is LGHDT and CDR2 YNNKEL (reference sequence). This CDR3 spans 17 amino acids. The ends were cut back, 1 base at V and 0 bases at J, with 13 bases in the middle. In DNA form, the CDR3 reads TGTGCCAGCAGCCAAGGACTCACGCCGGGCTCTGGAAACACCATATATTTT. This sequence encodes CASSQGLTPGSGNTIYF.

The V call is TRBV7-2, the J call TRBJ1-3; D is ambiguous. CDR3 length equals 16 residues. CDR1 SGHTA and CDR2 FQGNSA come from the germline V gene. V was shortened by 2 bases and J by 0 bases, with 11 bases between the two germline ends. The DNA of the CDR3 is TGTGCCAGCAGCTTAACGACGGCGCTCTCTGGAAACACCATATATTTT. Translated, it gives CASSLTTALSGNTIYF.

V and J are TRBV18 and TRBJ1-4; TRBD1 might be the D (5 bases). The CDR3 has 14 amino acids. Trimming took 1 base from V and 7 from J, leaving 10 bases between them. Germline values: CDR1 KGHSH, CDR2 LQKENI. DNA of the CDR3: TGTGCCAGCTCACCACGGGGGGAGCTTGAAAAACTGTTTTTT. It codes for CASSPRGELEKLFF.

The chain carries TRBV2 and TRBJ1-2; 9 bases align to TRBD1. V gave up 5 bases and J gave up 5 bases; unmatched junction bases: 6. Germline CDR1 SNHLY, CDR2 FYNNEI. This CDR3 has 14 amino acids. The CDR3 loop is CASSSATGGYGYTF. The CDR3 bases are TGTGCCAGCAGTTCCGCGACAGGGGGGTATGGCTACACCTTC.

V is TRBV19 and J is TRBJ2-3, with 7 bases lining up with TRBD2. Germline V CDR1 and CDR2: LNHDA, SQIVND (reference sequence). This CDR3 is 16 amino acids long. The V and J ends lost 0 bases and 0 bases, in that order; junction bases with no gene match: 3. The CDR3 bases are TGTGCCAGTAGTATAGAGGCGGGAGTGAGCACAGATACGCAGTATTTT. Protein product: CASSIEAGVSTDTQYF.

The V call is TRBV12-3 or TRBV12-4, the J call TRBJ1-5; the D gene is possibly TRBD1 (5 bases). The V end lost 6 bases, the J end lost 4 bases, and 10 bases lay between the germline ends. The CDR3 totals 13 residues. CDR3 bases: TGTGCCAGCAGGGGACGGATTAATCAGCCCCAGCATTTT. This sequence encodes CASRGRINQPQHF.

The genes are TRBV6-5 and TRBJ2-1, with D possibly being TRBD1 or TRBD2 (5 bases each). The CDR3 extends over 14 amino acids. V gave up 5 bases and J gave up 6 bases, with 14 bases separating them. The V gene's germline CDR1 is MNHEY and CDR2 SVGAGI. CDR3 region: CASSTPGLSNEQFF. CDR3 nucleotides: TGTGCCAGCAGTACCCCGGGGCTGTCCAATGAGCAGTTCTTC.

V and J are TRBV2 and TRBJ1-2; no clear D. Germline V gene sequence: CDR1 SNHLY, CDR2 FYNNEI. The CDR3 has 13 residues. The V and J ends lost 7 bases and 4 bases respectively, with 13 bases between them. This CDR3 reads CASTDQVLYGYTF. The CDR3 nucleotides are TGTGCCAGCACCGATCAGGTCCTCTATGGCTACACCTTC.

V gene TRBV6-5 combines with J gene TRBJ1-1; 8 bases are a match to TRBD1. CDR3 length: 13 residues. The V gene end was trimmed by 5 bases and the J gene end by 8 bases; junction bases not matched to a gene: 7. Germline V gene lookup returns CDR1 MNHEY and CDR2 SVGAGI. The CDR3 nucleotides read TGTGCCAGCAGTAGACAGGGGACAACCGAAGCTTTCTTT. It specifies CASSRQGTTEAFF.

The chain links TRBV28 to TRBJ2-2; D is ambiguous. V lost 4 bases, J lost 6 bases, and 9 bases lay in between. The CDR3 covers 13 residues. Germline V gene lookup returns CDR1 MDHEN and CDR2 SYDVKM. CDR3 coding DNA: TGTGCCAGCAGTTCGCGGAGAGCCGGGGAGCTGTTTTTT. This translates into CASSSRRAGELFF.

The genes are TRBV2 and TRBJ1-1; possibly TRBD1 for D (6 bases). This CDR3 is 12 amino acids long. V was shortened by 8 bases and J by 11 bases, with 18 bases between the two germline ends. Germline V gene data show CDR1 as SNHLY and CDR2 as FYNNEI. The CDR3 DNA reads TGTGCCAGCTGGGGGGGGGCCTGGGACGCTTTCTTT. It specifies CASWGGAWDAFF.

The V and J genes are TRBV7-9 and TRBJ1-2, with a tentative D call TRBD1 (5 bases). The length of the CDR3 is 13 residues. CDR1 is SEHNR and CDR2 is FQNEAQ in the germline V gene (reference sequence). Deletions cut 1 base from V and 8 bases from J, with 11 bases between. The CDR3 reads CASSLVAGRGYTF. The CDR3 DNA reads TGTGCCAGCAGCTTAGTCGCGGGACGAGGCTACACCTTC.